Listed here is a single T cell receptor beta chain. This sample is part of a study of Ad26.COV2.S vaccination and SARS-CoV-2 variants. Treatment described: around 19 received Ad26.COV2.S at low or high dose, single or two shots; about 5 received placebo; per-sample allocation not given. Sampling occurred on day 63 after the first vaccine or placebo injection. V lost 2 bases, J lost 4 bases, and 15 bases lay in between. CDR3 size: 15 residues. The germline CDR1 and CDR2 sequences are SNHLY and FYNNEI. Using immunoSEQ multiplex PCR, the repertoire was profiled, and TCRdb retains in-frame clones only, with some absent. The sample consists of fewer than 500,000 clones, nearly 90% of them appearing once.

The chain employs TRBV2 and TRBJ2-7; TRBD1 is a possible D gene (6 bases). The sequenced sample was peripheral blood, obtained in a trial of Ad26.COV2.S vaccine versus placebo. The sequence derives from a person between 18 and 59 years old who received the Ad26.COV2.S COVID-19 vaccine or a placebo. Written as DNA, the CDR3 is TGTGCCAGCAGTGAAACTCCAGGGGCGGTATACGAGCAGTACGTC. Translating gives CASSETPGAVYEQYV.